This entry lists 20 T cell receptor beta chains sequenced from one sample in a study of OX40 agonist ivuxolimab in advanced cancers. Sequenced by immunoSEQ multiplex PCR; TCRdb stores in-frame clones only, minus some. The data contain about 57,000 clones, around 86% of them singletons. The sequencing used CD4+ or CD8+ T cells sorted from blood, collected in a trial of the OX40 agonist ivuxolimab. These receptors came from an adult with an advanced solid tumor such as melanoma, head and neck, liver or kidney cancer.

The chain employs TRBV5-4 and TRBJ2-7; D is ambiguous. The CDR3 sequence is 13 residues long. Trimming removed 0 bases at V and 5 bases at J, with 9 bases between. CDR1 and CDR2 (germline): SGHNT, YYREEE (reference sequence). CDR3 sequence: CASSLGRLDEQYF. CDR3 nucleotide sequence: TGTGCCAGCAGCTTGGGGCGACTCGACGAGCAGTACTTC.

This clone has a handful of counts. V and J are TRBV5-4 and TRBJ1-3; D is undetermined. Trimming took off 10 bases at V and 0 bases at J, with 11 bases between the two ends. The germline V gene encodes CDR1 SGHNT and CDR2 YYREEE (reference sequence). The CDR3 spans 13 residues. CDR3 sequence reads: CAGSGPSGNTIYF. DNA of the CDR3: TGTGCCGGAAGCGGACCCTCTGGAAACACCATATATTTT.

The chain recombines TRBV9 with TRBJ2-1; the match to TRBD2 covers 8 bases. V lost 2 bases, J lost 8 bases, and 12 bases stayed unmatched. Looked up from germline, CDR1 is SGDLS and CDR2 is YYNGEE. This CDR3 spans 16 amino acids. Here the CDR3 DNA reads TGTGCCAGCAGCGTCACCGGGACTAGGGACCAGGATGAGCAGTTCTTC. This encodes CASSVTGTRDQDEQFF.

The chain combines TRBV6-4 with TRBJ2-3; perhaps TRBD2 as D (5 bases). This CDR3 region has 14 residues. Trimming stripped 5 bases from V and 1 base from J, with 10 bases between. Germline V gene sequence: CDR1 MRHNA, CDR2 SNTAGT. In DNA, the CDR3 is TGTGCCAGCAGTCATGACGGGGGCACAGATACGCAGTATTTT. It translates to CASSHDGGTDTQYF.

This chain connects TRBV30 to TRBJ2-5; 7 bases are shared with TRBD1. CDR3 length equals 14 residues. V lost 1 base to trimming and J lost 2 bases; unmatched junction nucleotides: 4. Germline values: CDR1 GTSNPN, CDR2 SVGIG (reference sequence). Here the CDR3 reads CAWSEGAEQETQYF. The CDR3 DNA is TGTGCCTGGAGTGAGGGGGCGGAGCAAGAGACCCAGTACTTC.

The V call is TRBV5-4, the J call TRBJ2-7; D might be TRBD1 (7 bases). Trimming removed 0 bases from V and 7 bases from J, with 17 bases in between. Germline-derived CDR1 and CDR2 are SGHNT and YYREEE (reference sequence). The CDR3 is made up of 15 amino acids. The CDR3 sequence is CASSLAGTSRGEQYF. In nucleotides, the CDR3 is TGTGCCAGCAGCTTGGCCGGGACTTCCAGGGGGGAGCAGTACTTC.

CDR3 sequence reads: CASSLKNPGLADEQYF. In DNA, the CDR3 is TGTGCCAGCAGCTTAAAAAATCCGGGACTAGCAGACGAGCAGTACTTC. This sequence joins TRBV5-6 and TRBJ2-7; 9 bases agree with TRBD2. CDR1 and CDR2 (germline): SGHDT, YYEEEE. Trimming cost V 2 bases and J 5 bases; bases outside gene matches: 11. There are 16 residues in the CDR3.

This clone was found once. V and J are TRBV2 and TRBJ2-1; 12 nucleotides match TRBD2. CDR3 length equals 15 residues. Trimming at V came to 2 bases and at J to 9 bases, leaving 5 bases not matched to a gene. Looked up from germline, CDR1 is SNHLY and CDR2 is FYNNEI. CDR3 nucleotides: TGTGCCAGCAGTGAACTAGCGGGAGGGCCTTTTGAGCAGTTCTTC. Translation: CASSELAGGPFEQFF.

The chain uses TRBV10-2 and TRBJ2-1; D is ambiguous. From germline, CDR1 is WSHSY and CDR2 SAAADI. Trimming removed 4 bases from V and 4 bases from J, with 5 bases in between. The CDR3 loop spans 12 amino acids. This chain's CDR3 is CASSGPYNEQFF. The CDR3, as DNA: TGCGCCAGCAGTGGACCGTACAATGAGCAGTTCTTC.

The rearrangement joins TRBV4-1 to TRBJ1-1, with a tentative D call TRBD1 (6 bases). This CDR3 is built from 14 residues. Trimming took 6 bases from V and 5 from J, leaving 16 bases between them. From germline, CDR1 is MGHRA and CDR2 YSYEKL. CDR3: CASRGHLRGTEAFF. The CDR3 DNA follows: TGCGCCAGCAGGGGACACCTCAGGGGAACTGAAGCTTTCTTT.

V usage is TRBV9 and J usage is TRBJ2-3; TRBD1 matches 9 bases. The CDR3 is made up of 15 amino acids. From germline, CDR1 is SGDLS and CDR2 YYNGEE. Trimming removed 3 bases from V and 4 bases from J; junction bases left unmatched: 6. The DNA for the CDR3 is TGTGCCAGCAGCGAAAGACAGGGGGGATCAGATACGCAGTATTTT. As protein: CASSERQGGSDTQYF.

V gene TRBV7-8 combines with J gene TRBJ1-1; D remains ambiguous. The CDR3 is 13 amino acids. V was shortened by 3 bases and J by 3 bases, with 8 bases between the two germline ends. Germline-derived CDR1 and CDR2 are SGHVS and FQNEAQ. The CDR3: CASSFAWDTEAFF. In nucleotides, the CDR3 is TGTGCCAGCAGCTTCGCATGGGACACTGAAGCTTTCTTT.

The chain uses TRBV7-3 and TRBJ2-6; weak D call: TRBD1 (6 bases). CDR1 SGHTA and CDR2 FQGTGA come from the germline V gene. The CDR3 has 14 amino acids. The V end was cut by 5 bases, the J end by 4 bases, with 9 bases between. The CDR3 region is CASSQGTGANVLTF. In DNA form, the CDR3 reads TGTGCCAGCAGCCAGGGGACCGGGGCCAACGTCCTGACTTTC.

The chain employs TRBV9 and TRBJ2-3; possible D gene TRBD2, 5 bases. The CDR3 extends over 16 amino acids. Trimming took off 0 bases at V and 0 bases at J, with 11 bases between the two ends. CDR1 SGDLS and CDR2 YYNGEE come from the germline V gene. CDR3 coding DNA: TGTGCCAGCAGCGTAGGAGCGGCTTCTAGCACAGATACGCAGTATTTT. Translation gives CASSVGAASSTDTQYF.

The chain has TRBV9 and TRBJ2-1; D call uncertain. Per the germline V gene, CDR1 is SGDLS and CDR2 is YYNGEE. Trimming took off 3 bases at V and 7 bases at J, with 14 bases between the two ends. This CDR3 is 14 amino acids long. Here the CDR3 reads CASSAERSENEQFF. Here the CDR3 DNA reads TGTGCCAGCAGCGCCGAACGTTCCGAAAATGAGCAGTTCTTC.

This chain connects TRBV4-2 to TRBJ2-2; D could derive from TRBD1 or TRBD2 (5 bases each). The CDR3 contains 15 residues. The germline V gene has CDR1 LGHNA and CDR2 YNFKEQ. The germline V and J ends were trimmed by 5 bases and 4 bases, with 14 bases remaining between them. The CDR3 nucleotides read TGTGCCAGCAGCTTAGGGACCCAGGCCACCGGGGAGCTGTTTTTT. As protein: CASSLGTQATGELFF.

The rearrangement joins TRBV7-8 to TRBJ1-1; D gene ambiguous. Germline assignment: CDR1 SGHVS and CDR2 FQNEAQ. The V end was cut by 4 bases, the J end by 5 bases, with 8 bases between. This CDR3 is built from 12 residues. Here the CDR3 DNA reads TGTGCCAGCAGCTACTCTTCGACTGAAGCTTTCTTT. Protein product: CASSYSSTEAFF.

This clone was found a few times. CDR3 nucleotide sequence: TGCGCCAGCAGTGAGTTTTTTGGTAGCGGGGGGCAAGAGACCCAGTACTTC. This gives the protein CASSEFFGSGGQETQYF. J is TRBJ2-5 and V is TRBV10-2; TRBD2 matches at 10 bases. V lost 1 base and J lost 2; bases outside the gene matches: 7. The CDR3 loop spans 17 amino acids. Germline V gene lookup returns CDR1 WSHSY and CDR2 SAAADI.

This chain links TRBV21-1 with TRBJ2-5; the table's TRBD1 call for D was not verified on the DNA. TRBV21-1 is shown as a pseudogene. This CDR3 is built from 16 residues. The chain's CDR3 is CASSKVLGQHQETQYF. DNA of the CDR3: TGTGCCAGCAGCAAAGTCCTGGGACAGCACCAAGAGACCCAGTACTTC.

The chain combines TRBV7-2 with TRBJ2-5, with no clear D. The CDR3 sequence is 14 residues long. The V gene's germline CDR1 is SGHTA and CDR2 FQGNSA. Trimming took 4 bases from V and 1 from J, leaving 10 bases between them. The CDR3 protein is CASSSPLVQETQYF. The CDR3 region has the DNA TGTGCCAGCAGCTCCCCTCTAGTCCAAGAGACCCAGTACTTC.